Described below is a single TCR beta chain sequence and its context. Everyone who took part was roughly 18 to 95 years old, and they came from roughly 25 US areas. The CDR3 totals 15 residues. J lost 7 bases, V lost 6 bases, and 8 bases had no gene match. Germline V gene lookup returns CDR1 LNHDA and CDR2 SQIVND (reference sequence). The data stem from a study of blood T cell repertoires in COVID-19. Across the study: Sample material is recorded as cDNA or gDNA derived from T cells, B-cell-depleted T cells, or PBMCs.

The method was immunoSEQ multiplex PCR; TCRdb's version includes in-frame clones alone and lacks a portion of them. The profile shows around 300,000 clones, about 90% of them singletons. V and J are TRBV19 and TRBJ1-6; TRBD1 matches at 8 bases. The TCR originated in a woman in her 30s who had recovered from COVID-19. The source material was PBMCs or T cells enriched from blood (not recorded which). CDR3 coding DNA: TGTGCCAGTAGCCCATGGACAGGGTACAATTCACCCCTCCACTTT. Encoded protein: CASSPWTGYNSPLHF.